These 24 T cell receptor beta chains share one sample of origin, sequenced in a study of beta chain features in type 1 diabetes. The authors reverse transcribed all of the isolated RNA, so sequencing captured expressed TCRB transcripts. Sequencing used immunoSEQ multiplex PCR; TCRdb keeps in-frame clones, though not all of them. The sample comprises 600,000 to 700,000 clones, around 15% of which are singletons, and less than 0.025% rests with the top ten. Findings and limits, study-wide: Researchers report that Type 1 diabetes patients had moderately but significantly shorter TCRB CDR3s across all four CD4+ subsets.

The antigens these receptors bind are not known. Sequenced input: naive CD4+ T cells from blood. The receptors come from a man between 18 and 35 years old with type 1 diabetes.

This chain joins TRBV25-1 and TRBJ1-2; 9 positions agree with TRBD1. Germline-derived CDR1 and CDR2 are MGHDK and SYGVNS. The V segment lost 4 bases and the J segment 2 bases; nucleotides outside the gene matches: 5. The CDR3 contains 15 residues. In nucleotides, the CDR3 is TGTGCCAGCAGTGTGCCGGGACAGGGAAACTATGGCTACACCTTC. Translated, it gives CASSVPGQGNYGYTF.

The V gene is TRBV6-5, the J gene TRBJ2-6, with D unresolved. The CDR3 is made up of 15 amino acids. Trimming cost V 4 bases and J 0 bases, with 7 bases left between them. Germline CDR1 MNHEY, CDR2 SVGAGI. CDR3 loop: CASSSAISGANVLTF. CDR3 DNA: TGTGCCAGCAGTTCAGCAATCTCTGGGGCCAACGTCCTGACTTTC.

This clone has more than one count but fewer than ten. This chain links TRBV2 with TRBJ2-3, with 7 bases fitting TRBD1. J gave up 4 bases and V 11 bases, and 12 bases lay outside the gene matches. The V gene's germline CDR1 is SNHLY and CDR2 FYNNEI. This CDR3 comprises 14 residues. In DNA, the CDR3 is TGTGCCTCCCACAGGGGCCGGTCGGCAGATACGCAGTATTTT. It yields the protein CASHRGRSADTQYF. Using reference TRBV2 and TRBJ2-3 for the parts outside the CDR3, the full variable domain is EPEVTQTPSHQVTQMGQEVILRCVPISNHLYFYWYRQILGQKVEFLVSFYNNEISEKSEIFDDQFSVERPDGSNFTLKIRSTKLEDSAMYFCASHRGRSADTQYFGPGTRLTVL.

This clone was counted between two and nine times. CDR3 bases: TGTGCCAGCAGTTACCGGGACCAGGGCGGGGAGCTGTTTTTT. Protein product: CASSYRDQGGELFF. V is TRBV2 and J is TRBJ2-2; the D call may be TRBD1 or TRBD2 (5 bases each). The CDR3 is made up of 14 amino acids. Germline CDR1 and CDR2: SNHLY and FYNNEI. V was trimmed by 5 bases and J by 7 bases, leaving 14 bases between them.

The chain recombines TRBV18 with TRBJ2-3; no firm D call. Germline V gene data show CDR1 as KGHSH and CDR2 as LQKENI. The length of the CDR3 is 13 residues. V was shortened by 6 bases and J by 11 bases, with 18 bases between the two germline ends. The DNA for the CDR3 is TGTGCCAGCTCCAGAAGCAAGCCTGAACTGCAGTATTTT. Its protein is CASSRSKPELQYF.

The V call is TRBV7-9, the J call TRBJ1-2; D uncertain. This CDR3 has 13 residues. Germline assignment: CDR1 SEHNR and CDR2 FQNEAQ (reference sequence). Trimming took off 4 bases at V and 5 bases at J, with 11 bases between the two ends. CDR3 DNA: TGTGCCAGCAGCTCGTCCGTCGGATATGGCTACACCTTC. It encodes CASSSSVGYGYTF.

A remark on this clone: Other DNA variants within this sample encode the same CDR3. The J gene is TRBJ1-1, the V gene TRBV6-6; no definite D call. Germline-derived CDR1 and CDR2 are MNHNY and SVGAGI (reference sequence). Trimming shortened V by 3 bases and J by 0 bases, and 8 bases separated the two germline ends. This CDR3 is built from 14 residues. CDR3 amino acids: CASSYEGMNTEAFF. The CDR3 region has the DNA TGTGCCAGCAGTTATGAGGGAATGAACACTGAAGCTTTCTTT.

This clone appeared a few times. The CDR3 region is CASSLEGQGVADTQYF. The CDR3 nucleotides read TGCGCCAGCAGCTTGGAGGGACAGGGGGTGGCAGATACGCAGTATTTT. The chain joins TRBV5-1 to TRBJ2-3; 11 positions agree with TRBD1. The germline gives CDR1 SGHRS, CDR2 YFSETQ. Trimming at V came to 0 bases and at J to 4 bases, leaving 4 bases not matched to a gene. The CDR3 spans 16 residues.

The V and J genes are TRBV5-1 and TRBJ2-3, with unresolved D. CDR3 length: 15 amino acids. V lost 0 bases, J lost 6 bases, and 14 bases lay in between. Germline CDR1 SGHRS, CDR2 YFSETQ. CDR3 in DNA: TGCGCCAGCAGCTTGGGAGAACTCCAAACTGATACGCAGTATTTT. Amino acids: CASSLGELQTDTQYF.

The V and J genes are TRBV18 and TRBJ2-5; D unresolved. This CDR3 has 14 amino acids. Germline loops: CDR1 KGHSH, CDR2 LQKENI. V was shortened by 1 base and J by 5 bases, with 11 bases between the two germline ends. CDR3 nucleotide sequence: TGTGCCAGCTCACCACAGGGTGGGTTGGAGACCCAGTACTTC. Protein sequence: CASSPQGGLETQYF.

The chain carries TRBV7-3 and TRBJ2-1; the D gene is possibly TRBD2 (7 bases). Germline CDR1 reads SGHTA; CDR2 reads FQGTGA. CDR3 size: 13 residues. Between the trimmed V and J ends, which lost 5 bases and 11 bases, there was a span of 16 bases. Written as DNA, the CDR3 is TGTGCCAGCAGCCCCCGGGGGGCGCACAAGCAGTTCTTC. It codes for CASSPRGAHKQFF.

This clone was recorded a few times. This sequence joins TRBV7-6 and TRBJ1-5; D is perhaps TRBD1 (6 bases). V lost 5 bases, J lost 7 bases, and 24 bases lay in between. CDR3 length: 17 residues. The germline V gene has CDR1 SGHVS and CDR2 FNYEAQ. Here the CDR3 DNA reads TGTGCCAGCAGCACTCAACACAGGGACCGTCGTGGCCAGCCCCAGCATTTT. Protein product: CASSTQHRDRRGQPQHF.

The chain is built from TRBV11-2 and TRBJ2-3; D gene ambiguous. CDR1 is SGHAT, CDR2 FQNNGV, per germline. This CDR3 comprises 16 residues. Trimming removed 4 bases from V and 3 bases from J, with 17 bases in between. CDR3 nucleotide sequence: TGTGCCAGCAGCTATGGGGTCTCGGCTTATACAGATACGCAGTATTTT. Translated, it gives CASSYGVSAYTDTQYF.

The sample holds a few counts of this clone. V is TRBV5-6 and J is TRBJ2-7; weak D call: TRBD2 (5 bases). In germline, CDR1 is SGHDT, CDR2 YYEEEE. V dropped 1 base and J dropped 2 bases, with 10 bases sitting between them. The CDR3 is 14 residues long. The CDR3 coding sequence is TGTGCCAGCAGCTTGCGCGGGCTACCCTACGAGCAGTACTTC. Amino acid sequence: CASSLRGLPYEQYF.

The chain combines TRBV9 with TRBJ2-5; D is uncertain. From germline, CDR1 is SGDLS and CDR2 YYNGEE. Trimming cost V 0 bases and J 2 bases, with 11 bases left between them. The CDR3 is 15 residues long. CDR3 sequence (DNA): TGTGCCAGCAGCGTAGGGGCCGTCGGGCAAGAGACCCAGTACTTC. It translates to CASSVGAVGQETQYF.

This clone was counted a few times. This sequence joins TRBV2 and TRBJ1-5; D remains unclear. There are 11 residues in the CDR3. Germline CDR1 and CDR2: SNHLY and FYNNEI. The V gene lost 1 base and the J gene lost 11 bases, with 6 bases spanning the gap. The CDR3, as DNA: TGTGCCAGCAGTGAAGGGCTGTCCCAGCATTTT. Protein: CASSEGLSQHF.

This clone appeared a few times. V is TRBV5-1 and J is TRBJ2-5, with D uncertain. Trimming pared 0 bases from V and 4 bases from J, leaving 13 bases between. Germline V gene lookup returns CDR1 SGHRS and CDR2 YFSETQ. The length of the CDR3 is 15 residues. CDR3 sequence (DNA): TGCGCCAGCAGCTTGGCCCCGGCCTCAGGAGAGACCCAGTACTTC. Translating gives CASSLAPASGETQYF.

This clone has a handful of counts. The CDR3 sequence: CAWSVLFGGRGTEAFF. The CDR3 nucleotides read TGTGCCTGGAGTGTACTTTTCGGGGGCCGTGGCACTGAAGCTTTCTTT. The rearrangement joins TRBV30 to TRBJ1-1, with a weak D call TRBD1 (6 bases). CDR3 length equals 16 residues. V lost 0 bases and J 4 bases, leaving 18 bases between the germline ends. From germline, CDR1 is GTSNPN and CDR2 SVGIG (reference sequence).

This clone turned up a few times. V usage is TRBV18 and J usage is TRBJ1-1, with TRBD1 identical over 7 bases. The CDR3 extends over 13 amino acids. Germline V lookup: CDR1 KGHSH, CDR2 LQKENI. The ends lost 6 bases at V and 3 bases at J; junction bases unmatched: 4. CDR3 in DNA: TGTGCCAGCTCCCGAGGGGGCTACACTGAAGCTTTCTTT. Protein: CASSRGGYTEAFF.

This chain joins TRBV19 and TRBJ1-1; D uncertain. V was trimmed by 7 bases and J by 1 base, leaving 7 bases between them. Germline V CDR1 and CDR2: LNHDA, SQIVND (reference sequence). CDR3 length: 12 amino acids. The CDR3 DNA follows: TGTGCCAGTACCACCCGGAACACTGAAGCTTTCTTT. Translating it yields CASTTRNTEAFF. Looking up the rest from reference TRBV19 and TRBJ1-1 gives the full variable domain: DGGITQSPKYLFRKEGQNVTLSCEQNLNHDAMYWYRQDPGQGLRLIYYSQIVNDFQKGDIAEGYSVSREKKESFPLTVTSAQKNPTAFYLCASTTRNTEAFFGQGTRLTVV.

In nucleotides, the CDR3 is TGTGCTGCGTTGGGGGGAAACTATGGCTACACCTTC. Residues: CAALGGNYGYTF. V usage is TRBV30 and J usage is TRBJ1-2; possible D gene TRBD1, 5 bases. CDR3 length: 12 residues. Germline lookup yields CDR1 GTSNPN and CDR2 SVGIG (reference sequence).

The genes are TRBV7-9 and TRBJ2-1, with 8 bases matching TRBD2. The CDR3 is made up of 15 amino acids. Germline V gene data show CDR1 as SEHNR and CDR2 as FQNEAQ (reference sequence). The V gene end was trimmed by 0 bases and the J gene end by 7 bases; junction bases not matched to a gene: 5. CDR3 region: CASSLASGGWNEQFF. In DNA, the CDR3 is TGTGCCAGCAGCTTAGCGAGCGGGGGTTGGAATGAGCAGTTCTTC.

This clone was picked up a small number of times. The rearrangement links TRBV28 to TRBJ2-3, with 11 nucleotides matching TRBD1. The V and J ends lost 6 bases and 4 bases, in that order; junction bases with no gene match: 9. Per germline, CDR1 MDHEN and CDR2 SYDVKM. The CDR3 runs to 16 residues. This CDR3 is CASRLGQGAFADTQYF. The CDR3, as DNA: TGTGCCAGCAGGCTAGGACAGGGGGCGTTTGCAGATACGCAGTATTTT.

This clone was counted only a few times. The chain uses TRBV19 and TRBJ1-4; D unresolved. The CDR3 is 14 amino acids. V shed 1 base and J shed 5 bases, with 8 bases lying between them. CDR1 LNHDA and CDR2 SQIVND come from the germline V gene (reference sequence). The CDR3 nucleotides are TGTGCCAGTAGTATAGGTGGCCGAAATGAAAAACTGTTTTTT. Amino acids: CASSIGGRNEKLFF.